A selection of T cell receptor beta chains follows, all from one sample in a study of HIV-infected children after antiretroviral therapy interruption. TCRdb redid the calling of the 3' RACE reads with MiXCR, one entry per CDR3 protein. This sample has approximately 89,000 distinct CDR3 sequences, with roughly 6.4% found just once. This specimen was CD45RA+ CD4+ T cells from PBMCs, pooled from several time points, taken from a donor given antiretroviral therapy, either interrupted or continuous. These receptors were obtained from a pool of human donors with HIV. Each CDR3 is given with its conserved first and last residue. The D gene is left open where the match is weak. The listing skips clone size in some rows; elsewhere it reads once, few, many or a size class.

size,V,D,J,DNA,CDR3
NA,TRBV5-1,NA,TRBJ2-1,TGCGCCAGCAGCCCCGAAGGTCCCTACAATGAGCAGTTCTTC,CASSPEGPYNEQFF
many,TRBV6-5,TRBD1,TRBJ1-2,TGTGCCAGCAGGGTCAGACAGGGGAGGTATGATGGCTACACCTTC,CASRVRQGRYDGYTF
many,TRBV15,NA,TRBJ2-7,TGTGCCACCAGCAGAGACAGGCACCTTTCCTACGAGCAGTACTTC,CATSRDRHLSYEQYF
NA,TRBV12-3/TRBV12-4,NA,TRBJ2-7,TGTGCCAGCGGCAAGGGGATCGAGCAGTACTTC,CASGKGIEQYF
NA,TRBV23-1,NA,TRBJ2-1,TGCGCCAGCAGTCAAGTCTATATGAGGGGCCGCTACAATGAGCAGTTCTTC,CASSQVYMRGRYNEQFF
few,TRBV12-3/TRBV12-4,NA,TRBJ1-5,TGTGCCAGCAGTTTATCGGGGGAGGGTAATGTTAAGCATTTT,CASSLSGEGNVKHF
NA,TRBV4-1,NA,TRBJ2-3,TGCGCCAGCAGCCAAGATCCAAACGGACGCACAGATACGCAGTATTTT,CASSQDPNGRTDTQYF
many,TRBV10-3,TRBD1,TRBJ1-1,TGTGCCATCAGTGGGGACAGGAACACTGAAGCTTTCTTT,CAISGDRNTEAFF
medium-sized,TRBV12-3/TRBV12-4,NA,TRBJ1-1,TGTGCCAGCAGTTTGGGGGTTGGGGAGAGGTGGACTGAAGCTTTCTTT,CASSLGVGERWTEAFF
many,TRBV28,NA,TRBJ2-4,TGTGCCAGCAGTTCCCCGGGGGAGGCCGAGGGGAGAAACATTCAGTACTTC,CASSSPGEAEGRNIQYF
many,TRBV6-1,NA,TRBJ2-1,TGTGCCAGCAGCGATTACCGGGATGAGCAGTTCTTC,CASSDYRDEQFF
many,TRBV19,TRBD1,TRBJ1-6,TGTGCCAGTAGAGCTGACAGGGCCGTCAATTCACCCCTCCACTTT,CASRADRAVNSPLHF
NA,TRBV18,NA,TRBJ2-4,TGTGCCAGCTCACCCCAACCCGGGGCGTCGCAGTACTTC,CASSPQPGASQYF
few,TRBV20-1,NA,TRBJ1-3,TGCAGTGCTAGAGACGGGGGAAACACCATATATTTT,CSARDGGNTIYF
many,TRBV3-1,NA,TRBJ1-1,TGTGCCAGCAGCCAACCTTCAATCAACACTGAAGCTTTCTTT,CASSQPSINTEAFF
many,TRBV7-9,TRBD1,TRBJ2-7,TGTGCCAGCAGCTACGACAGGGCCGGCGAGCAGTACTTC,CASSYDRAGEQYF
few,TRBV12-3/TRBV12-4,NA,TRBJ2-2,TGTGCCAGCAGCGCTCGGGACACCGGGGAGCTGTTTTTT,CASSARDTGELFF
many,TRBV12-3/TRBV12-4,NA,TRBJ1-5,TGTGCCAGCAGCGGGGGGGCGTATAGCAATCAGCCCCAGCATTTT,CASSGGAYSNQPQHF
many,TRBV6-1,NA,TRBJ1-5,TGTGCCAGCAGACATGCCAATCAGCCCCAGCATTTT,CASRHANQPQHF
many,TRBV5-1,NA,TRBJ2-1,TGCGCCAGCAGCTTCCAGGGACCCTCGGAACCCCGGTTCTTC,CASSFQGPSEPRFF
NA,TRBV10-3,NA,TRBJ2-5,TGTGCCATCAGTGAGTTAATACAAGAGACCCAGTACTTC,CAISELIQETQYF
few,TRBV4-1,TRBD2,TRBJ2-5,TGCGCCAGCAGCCAGAGGACTAGCGGGGCGTTCGGAGAGACCCAGTACTTC,CASSQRTSGAFGETQYF
many,TRBV6-5,TRBD2,TRBJ2-7,TGTGCCAGCAGTTACGCCGGGACTAGCGTATACGAGCAGTACTTC,CASSYAGTSVYEQYF
many,TRBV1,NA,TRBJ2-1,TGCACCAGCAGCCTTCCAGGACTAGCCTACAATGAGCAGTTCTTC,CTSSLPGLAYNEQFF
many,TRBV28,NA,TRBJ1-1,TGTGCCAGCAGTTTATCGGTGAAACAGGGCTCTGAAGCTTTCTTT,CASSLSVKQGSEAFF
many,TRBV5-1,NA,TRBJ2-5,TGCGCCAGCAGCGATACAAGGGAGACCCAGTACTTC,CASSDTRETQYF
many,TRBV28,TRBD1,TRBJ2-7,TGTGCCAGCAATCCGGGACAGGGGAAATACGAGCAGTACTTC,CASNPGQGKYEQYF
many,TRBV6-1,NA,TRBJ2-2,TGTGCCAGCAGTGAAATAAGGGACGCCGGGGAGCTGTTTTTT,CASSEIRDAGELFF
many,TRBV2,NA,TRBJ2-3,TGTGCCAGCAGTGAAAGCAGGAGGGCAGATACGCAGTATTTT,CASSESRRADTQYF
many,TRBV3-1,NA,TRBJ1-2,TGTGCCAGCAGCCCCGACCAGCTGGGCTACACCTTC,CASSPDQLGYTF
many,TRBV12-3/TRBV12-4,TRBD1,TRBJ1-2,TGTGCCAGCTACGTCGGCAGGGGGCGCCCATTCGGTTATGGCTACACCTTC,CASYVGRGRPFGYGYTF
NA,TRBV7-2,NA,TRBJ2-1,TGTGCCAGCAGCTTACCGGGACGGAGCATTAATGAGCAGTTCTTC,CASSLPGRSINEQFF
many,TRBV19,TRBD1,TRBJ2-1,TGTGCCAGCGGGACAGGGGGCTATGCTGAGCAGTTCTTC,CASGTGGYAEQFF
many,TRBV20-1,TRBD1,TRBJ2-1,TGCAGTGCTCCTCTTAGGTCCGGGACAGGGGGCCCCTACAATGAGCAGTTCTTC,CSAPLRSGTGGPYNEQFF
many,TRBV7-2,NA,TRBJ2-6,TGTGCCAGCAGCTTTAGGATTCAATCTGGGGCCAACGTCCTGACTTTC,CASSFRIQSGANVLTF
many,TRBV6-2/TRBV6-3,NA,TRBJ2-1,TGTGCCAGCAGTGCTCCGGGACCTATCTACAATGAGCAGTTCTTC,CASSAPGPIYNEQFF
NA,TRBV3-1,TRBD2,TRBJ2-2,TGTGCCAGCAGCCATTACCTAGCGGGGAAGAACACCGGGGAGCTGTTTTTT,CASSHYLAGKNTGELFF
NA,TRBV7-9,NA,TRBJ2-7,TGTGCCAGCAGCTTAGATGGTGCGGTTAGCTCCTACGAGCAGTACTTC,CASSLDGAVSSYEQYF
NA,TRBV5-1,TRBD2,TRBJ2-3,TGCGCCAGCAGCTTGAGTCGGACTAGCGGAGAAATCACAGATACGCAGTATTTT,CASSLSRTSGEITDTQYF
many,TRBV27,NA,TRBJ1-5,TGTGCCAGCAGTTTAAGGGTTTCCAATCAGCCCCAGCATTTT,CASSLRVSNQPQHF
few,TRBV5-1,NA,TRBJ2-7,TGCGCCAGCCAAATCCTGGGACAACCGGGCGAGCAGTACTTC,CASQILGQPGEQYF
many,TRBV3-1,NA,TRBJ2-7,TGTGCCAGCAGCCAAGGTACCTACGAGCAGTACTTC,CASSQGTYEQYF
many,TRBV6-2/TRBV6-3,TRBD2,TRBJ2-3,TGTGCCAGCACCAACAGCGGGGGGGTGACAGATACGCAGTATTTT,CASTNSGGVTDTQYF
many,TRBV6-5,NA,TRBJ1-4,TGTGCCAGCAGTTACTCTTCCCCTCGGGCTAATGAAAAACTGTTTTTT,CASSYSSPRANEKLFF
many,TRBV20-1,NA,TRBJ1-6,TGCAGTGCTAGCGACAGGCAGGCCCTCCACTTT,CSASDRQALHF
many,TRBV5-8,NA,TRBJ2-7,TGTGCCAGCAGCTGGGGTGGTCCGGGGACCGAGCAGTACTTC,CASSWGGPGTEQYF
few,TRBV6-5,NA,TRBJ2-4,TGTGCCAGCAGTTACCGAGGAGGGAAAAACATTCAGTACTTC,CASSYRGGKNIQYF
few,TRBV2,NA,TRBJ1-1,TGTGCCAGCAGTGAATCACGGTTACGGGACACTGAAGCTTTCTTT,CASSESRLRDTEAFF
many,TRBV4-1,TRBD1,TRBJ1-2,TGCGCCAGCAGCCAGCGGACAGGGCCCAACTATGGCTACACCTTC,CASSQRTGPNYGYTF
few,TRBV5-1,NA,TRBJ2-3,TGCGCCAGCAGCTTGGGGCAGGGGCCGGATACGCAGTATTTT,CASSLGQGPDTQYF
many,TRBV20-1,TRBD2,TRBJ2-3,TGCGGTGCTCCTAAGCGGGGGACCACAGATACGCAGTATTTT,CGAPKRGTTDTQYF
many,TRBV18,TRBD2,TRBJ2-2,TGTGCCAGCTCACCACCATGGGCCAGCGGGGATACCACCGGGGAGCTGTTTTTT,CASSPPWASGDTTGELFF
many,TRBV28,NA,TRBJ2-7,TGTGCCAGCAGTTTTGGCCAGGGACACGAGCAGTACTTC,CASSFGQGHEQYF
many,TRBV20-1,TRBD2,TRBJ2-5,TGCAGTGCCCAACGACTAGCTGAGACCCAGTACTTC,CSAQRLAETQYF
many,TRBV19,NA,TRBJ2-5,TGTGCCTGTAGACCCAACAGGGGAGGAGAGACCCAGTACTTC,CACRPNRGGETQYF
many,TRBV12-3/TRBV12-4,NA,TRBJ2-7,TGTGCCAGCAGTCCTCTAGGAGGACGGCGTCTCGCGGGGGAGCAGTACTTC,CASSPLGGRRLAGEQYF
many,TRBV6-5,NA,TRBJ2-2,TGTGCCAGCAGCCAGCGTGGTCGGGGCACCGGGGAGCTGTTTTTT,CASSQRGRGTGELFF